This T cell receptor (beta chain) emerged from a study of regulatory T cells in long-lasting Graves disease. As for the study in general: Treatment with antithyroid drugs for over 5 years, together with positive TSH receptor antibodies, meant persistent Graves' disease.

This clonotype was recorded at least ten times. HTBI primers from iRepertoire and Arm-PCR of CDR3 regions yielded the TCR beta libraries. TCRdb re-derived calls from the multiplex PCR reads in MiXCR, one entry per CDR3 protein. The sample contains approximately 500,000 distinct CDR3 sequences, roughly a fifth of which appear only once. CDR1 and CDR2 (germline): SNHLY, FYNNEI. There are 14 residues in the CDR3. V was clipped by 5 bases and J by 1 base, with 12 bases between them. Regarding time point: persistent/refractory GD, antithyroid drugs over 5 years with positive TRAb. PBMC RNA served as the TCR library source.

The chain combines TRBV2 with TRBJ2-7; D is undetermined. The clonotype originates from a female donor with Graves disease. The sequencing used peripheral blood mononuclear cells (PBMCs), collected when the disease was refractory, from a patient treated with antithyroid drugs. The CDR3 protein is CASSSDMSSYEQYF. Here the CDR3 DNA reads TGTGCCAGCAGTTCTGACATGAGTTCCTACGAGCAGTACTTC.